This record covers a single TCR beta chain. Its antigen is currently unknown. Measured with immunoSEQ multiplex PCR; TCRdb has only the in-frame clones, and not every one. The sample has tens of thousands of clones, 80% to 90% seen once; the top ten hold about 1.8%. The data derive from a study of OX40 agonist ivuxolimab in advanced cancers. Whole-study context: Intravenous ivuxolimab at 0.01 to 10 mg/kg was given to patients every 2 weeks. Partial responses were recorded for three patients, including one with hepatocellular carcinoma and two with cutaneous melanoma.

Study findings and constraints: Antigen specificity of clonally expanded peripheral T cells was not established. More expanded clones were seen, on average, in CD8+ T cells than in CD4+.

Here the sequenced sample was CD4+ or CD8+ T cells sorted from blood, taken in a trial of the OX40 agonist ivuxolimab. The sequence was collected from an adult with an advanced solid tumor such as melanoma, head and neck, liver or kidney cancer.

The chain's CDR3 is CATSREQGAVYEQYF. CDR3 bases: TGTGCCACCAGCCGTGAACAGGGGGCGGTATACGAGCAGTACTTC. The V call is TRBV15, the J call TRBJ2-7, with TRBD1 identical over 9 bases. Trimming removed 5 bases from V and 4 bases from J; junction bases left unmatched: 9. The CDR3 is made up of 15 amino acids. Germline values: CDR1 LNHNV, CDR2 YYDKDF (reference sequence).